This T cell receptor beta chain comes out of a study of blood T cell dynamics during melanoma immunotherapy. Study information: Patients with metastatic melanoma got pembrolizumab or nivolumab-ipilimumab as first-line care.

A fixed DNA input of roughly 0.35 ug was used per bulk PBMC sample. The table came from immunoSEQ multiplex PCR; TCRdb's copy has only in-frame clones and leaves some out. The top ten clones hold 14% of a sample with 9,000 to 13,000 clones, approximately 84% of them seen once. Germline CDR1 and CDR2: SGHDT and YYEEEE. The ends were cut back, 4 bases at V and 1 base at J, with 11 bases in the middle. This CDR3 comprises 14 residues. Stated time point: pre-treatment baseline. Disease control meant complete response, partial response or stable disease at 12 weeks. This chain uses TRBV5-6 with TRBJ2-5; D possibly corresponds to TRBD2 (5 bases). The sample consisted of blood, taken from a patient treated with checkpoint blockade. The receptor was isolated from a human donor with melanoma. CDR3: CASSEAEIQETQYF. The CDR3 DNA reads TGTGCCAGCAGCGAAGCGGAAATCCAAGAGACCCAGTACTTC.